This TCR beta chain is from a study of T cells in Graves' hyperthyroidism and ophthalmopathy. This clonotype was detected only a few times. The conserved final phenylalanine or tryptophan is absent from the CDR3, which likely points to a read error. The CDR3 has 12 residues. The V gene lost 4 bases and the J gene lost 4 bases, with 10 bases spanning the gap. Germline V gene lookup returns CDR1 DFQATT and CDR2 SNEGSKA (reference sequence). RNA transcripts were the template for amplifying TCR beta CDR3 regions. First-round RT-PCR of the TCR CDR3 relied on the HTBI primer set. In TCRdb, the multiplex PCR reads were re-called with MiXCR into one record per CDR3 protein. Of some 350,000 distinct CDR3 sequences in the sample, about 18% were seen once. Stability of Graves' hyperthyroidism was defined as absent ophthalmopathy progression within 18 months.

Sequencing used blood. The receptor was isolated from a woman aged 18-35 years with Graves' hyperthyroidism. The rearrangement uses TRBV20-1 and TRBJ1-2, with D possibly TRBD1 on 6 matching bases. CDR3 nucleotides: TGCAGTGCTACGTTCAGGGGCTATGGCTACACCGTC. This translates into CSATFRGYGYTV.